These 10 T cell receptor beta chains originate from one sample sequenced in a study of T cell changes during pregnancy in multiple sclerosis. Generated by immunoSEQ multiplex PCR, the TCRdb table keeps only in-frame clones and is missing some. This table holds roughly 34,000 clones, around 90% found once. Here the sequenced sample was peripheral blood, taken in the second trimester of pregnancy. These receptors came from a female donor in good health, enrolled as a control in a pregnancy study.

The chain couples TRBV11-3 to TRBJ2-1, with D perhaps TRBD1 (5 bases). The CDR3 has 13 amino acids. The V end was cut by 6 bases, the J end by 4 bases, with 10 bases between. Germline CDR1 and CDR2: SGHNT and YENEEA. DNA for the CDR3: TGTGCCAGCAGTGACAGAAATTACAATGAGCAGTTCTTC. Translating gives CASSDRNYNEQFF. The full variable domain, with the rest looked up from reference TRBV11-3 and TRBJ2-1, is EAGVVQSPRYKIIEKKQPVAFWCNPISGHNTLYWYLQNLGQGPELLIRYENEEAVDDSQLPKDRFSAERLKGVDSTLKIQPAELGDSAVYLCASSDRNYNEQFFGPGTRLTVL.

J is TRBJ1-3 and V is TRBV7-2; D not resolved. The germline gives CDR1 SGHTA, CDR2 FQGNSA. V dropped 4 bases and J dropped 0 bases, with 10 bases sitting between them. The CDR3 contains 15 residues. The CDR3, as DNA: TGTGCCAGCAGCTATCCACGGAGCTCTGGAAACACCATATATTTT. It specifies CASSYPRSSGNTIYF.

V and J are TRBV2 and TRBJ2-7; D may be TRBD2 (6 bases). V lost 0 bases to trimming and J lost 5 bases, with 11 bases between them. This CDR3 spans 14 amino acids. Germline values: CDR1 SNHLY, CDR2 FYNNEI. This CDR3 is CASSEARGRHEQYF. Written as DNA, the CDR3 is TGTGCCAGCAGTGAAGCGCGGGGACGCCACGAGCAGTACTTC. The whole variable domain, filled in from reference TRBV2 and TRBJ2-7, reads EPEVTQTPSHQVTQMGQEVILRCVPISNHLYFYWYRQILGQKVEFLVSFYNNEISEKSEIFDDQFSVERPDGSNFTLKIRSTKLEDSAMYFCASSEARGRHEQYFGPGTRLTVT.

The V and J genes are TRBV7-6 and TRBJ1-2; D remains unclear. Germline V gene sequence: CDR1 SGHVS, CDR2 FNYEAQ. Trimming removed 1 base at V and 4 bases at J, with 16 bases between. This CDR3 is built from 16 residues. Written as DNA, the CDR3 is TGTGCCAGCAGCTTAGGCCGCCTACCCCTCCTCTATGGCTACACCTTC. Translated, it gives CASSLGRLPLLYGYTF.

In DNA, the CDR3 is TGTGCCAGCAGCCCATTGCCCGGGGGGGCGCCTACGCAGTATTTT. Translation gives CASSPLPGGAPTQYF. The V gene is TRBV7-3, the J gene TRBJ2-3; 8 bases map to TRBD2. V shed 5 bases, J shed 8 bases, and the junction held 12 bases outside the gene matches. The CDR3 extends over 15 amino acids. Germline V gives CDR1 SGHTA, CDR2 FQGTGA.

The chain carries TRBV9 and TRBJ2-2; TRBD2 agrees at 15 bases. From germline, CDR1 is SGDLS and CDR2 YYNGEE. The CDR3 sequence is 18 residues long. V was pared by 0 bases and J by 4 bases, with 4 bases of the junction left unmatched. The CDR3: CASSVGGLAGGRTGELFF. The CDR3 coding sequence is TGTGCCAGCAGCGTAGGGGGACTAGCGGGGGGTCGCACCGGGGAGCTGTTTTTT.

This clone was counted once. The rearrangement uses TRBV5-5 and TRBJ1-1; perhaps TRBD1 as D (5 bases). CDR3 size: 15 residues. The germline gives CDR1 SGHKS, CDR2 YYEKEE (reference sequence). V was pared by 4 bases and J by 5 bases, with 18 bases between. CDR3: CASSGTGGGRTEAFF. The CDR3 coding sequence is TGTGCCAGCAGCGGAACCGGGGGAGGTCGGACTGAAGCTTTCTTT. Using reference TRBV5-5 and TRBJ1-1 for the parts outside the CDR3, the full variable domain is DAGVTQSPTHLIKTRGQQVTLRCSPISGHKSVSWYQQVLGQGPQFIFQYYEKEERGRGNFPDRFSARQFPNYSSELNVNALLLGDSALYLCASSGTGGGRTEAFFGQGTRLTVV.

This sequence joins TRBV4-3 and TRBJ1-1; 10 bases match TRBD1. Germline CDR1 and CDR2: LGHNA and YSLEER. This CDR3 is built from 18 residues. J lost 0 bases, V lost 1 base, and 8 bases had no gene match. CDR3 sequence (DNA): TGCGCCAGCAGCCAAGTTCCGGGGACAGGGGCTATGAACACTGAAGCTTTCTTT. It is translated as CASSQVPGTGAMNTEAFF.

This chain links TRBV7-9 with TRBJ2-1, with 10 positions matching TRBD1. Trimming at V came to 6 bases and at J to 4 bases, leaving 6 bases not matched to a gene. This CDR3 has 15 amino acids. The V gene's germline CDR1 is SEHNR and CDR2 FQNEAQ (reference sequence). CDR3 loop: CASRSGQGDYNEQFF. In DNA form, the CDR3 reads TGTGCCAGCAGATCCGGACAGGGGGATTACAATGAGCAGTTCTTC.

The chain's CDR3 is CAISESTGGATYEQYF. In DNA, the CDR3 is TGTGCCATCAGTGAGTCTACGGGAGGGGCGACCTACGAGCAGTACTTC. The chain recombines TRBV10-3 with TRBJ2-7; 8 bases map to TRBD2. V lost 0 bases, J lost 2 bases, and 6 bases stayed unmatched. Germline V CDR1 and CDR2: ENHRY, SYGVKD. The CDR3 consists of 16 residues.